Following are 3 T cell receptor beta chains from one sample sequenced in a study of blood T cells in healthy people across ages. Alongside a J-beta primer mix, a sample-barcoded 5' primer served in a second PCR lasting about 6 to 11 cycles. Each CDR3 protein is one row after TCRdb ran MiXCR on the 5' RACE reads. Of 1.5 million or so distinct CDR3 sequences listed, about 43% were seen once; the top ten hold 7.9%. The source material was blood. These receptors were collected from a woman aged 18-35 years in good health.

The rearrangement uses TRBV9 and TRBJ1-6; 7 nucleotides match TRBD1. This CDR3 spans 16 amino acids. The germline V gene has CDR1 SGDLS and CDR2 YYNGEE. The ends lost 2 bases at V and 4 bases at J; junction bases unmatched: 6. The CDR3 region is CASSVGTEAYNSPLHF. The CDR3, as DNA: TGTGCCAGCAGCGTGGGGACAGAAGCTTATAATTCACCCCTCCACTTT.

This clonotype was seen repeatedly, ten times or more. V and J are TRBV7-9 and TRBJ2-7; possible D gene TRBD2, 7 bases. V dropped 1 base and J dropped 4 bases, with 14 bases sitting between them. Germline V gene data show CDR1 as SEHNR and CDR2 as FQNEAQ (reference sequence). CDR3 length: 15 residues. In nucleotides, the CDR3 is TGTGCCAGCAGCTTAGTCGGGGGGCCTGGATACGAGCAGTACTTC. It yields the protein CASSLVGGPGYEQYF.

J is TRBJ2-1 and V is TRBV3-1; 7 bases line up with TRBD2. The CDR3 covers 12 residues. Trimming took 4 bases from V and 9 from J; bases not matched to a gene: 3. Germline assignment: CDR1 LGHDT and CDR2 YNNKEL (reference sequence). CDR3 DNA sequence: TGTGCCAGCAGCCGACTAGCTTTTGAGCAGTTCTTC. Translated: CASSRLAFEQFF.